The 8 T cell receptor beta chains below come from one sample, sequenced in a study of identifying expanded T cells in peripheral blood. The data were produced by immunoSEQ multiplex PCR, yet TCRdb's version contains in-frame clones alone and is incomplete. This table has under 150,000 clones, more than 75% appearing once. The sample was blood. These receptors were taken from a person aged 18-70 years in good health.

The chain has TRBV6-5 and TRBJ1-1; no firm D call. Germline V gene sequence: CDR1 MNHEY, CDR2 SVGAGI. CDR3 size: 12 residues. V was cut by 10 bases and J by 4 bases, with 13 bases left in between. Here the CDR3 reads CATLGMATEAFF. CDR3 sequence (DNA): TGTGCCACCCTAGGGATGGCCACTGAAGCTTTCTTT.

This clone was recorded only once. J is TRBJ2-7 and V is TRBV4-3; TRBD1 aligns across 7 bases. V was pared by 0 bases and J by 3 bases, with 2 bases of the junction left unmatched. Germline-derived CDR1 and CDR2 are LGHNA and YSLEER. The CDR3 is 14 residues long. Written as DNA, the CDR3 is TGCGCCAGCAGCCAAGAGGCAGGGGGCTACGAGCAGTACTTC. Protein: CASSQEAGGYEQYF.

This rearrangement joins TRBV2 to TRBJ1-3; D not resolved. Deletions cut 7 bases from V and 2 bases from J, with 9 bases between. Germline lookup yields CDR1 SNHLY and CDR2 FYNNEI. The CDR3 is made up of 13 amino acids. The CDR3: CASTRETGNTIYF. The CDR3 DNA is TGTGCCAGCACGAGGGAAACTGGAAACACCATATATTTT. Looking up the rest from reference TRBV2 and TRBJ1-3 gives the full variable domain: EPEVTQTPSHQVTQMGQEVILRCVPISNHLYFYWYRQILGQKVEFLVSFYNNEISEKSEIFDDQFSVERPDGSNFTLKIRSTKLEDSAMYFCASTRETGNTIYFGEGSWLTVV.

The V call is TRBV19, the J call TRBJ2-2; the D is unclear. Germline V gives CDR1 LNHDA, CDR2 SQIVND (reference sequence). The V end was cut by 6 bases, the J end by 0 bases, with 11 bases between. This CDR3 is 15 amino acids long. As DNA, the CDR3 is TGTGCCAGTAGGCGGCCAGCCTCGAACACCGGGGAGCTGTTTTTT. Its protein is CASRRPASNTGELFF.

CDR3 loop: CASSFGSGSNYGYTF. As DNA, the CDR3 is TGTGCCAGCAGCTTTGGGTCGGGGTCTAACTATGGCTACACCTTC. This chain connects TRBV11-2 to TRBJ1-2; D is uncertain. The length of the CDR3 is 15 residues. In germline, CDR1 is SGHAT, CDR2 FQNNGV. V shed 3 bases and J shed 0 bases, with 11 bases lying between them.

The chain is built from TRBV7-9 and TRBJ2-3; D could derive from TRBD1 or TRBD2 (6 bases each). The CDR3 sequence is 15 residues long. V gave up 3 bases and J gave up 0 bases, with 10 bases separating them. Per germline, CDR1 SEHNR and CDR2 FQNEAQ (reference sequence). The CDR3 sequence is CASSLRGTSTDTQYF. In DNA, the CDR3 is TGTGCCAGCAGCTTGAGGGGGACTAGCACAGATACGCAGTATTTT.

This sequence joins TRBV29-1 and TRBJ1-1; the match to TRBD1 covers 11 bases. The germline gives CDR1 SQVTM, CDR2 ANQGSEA. J lost 0 bases, V lost 3 bases, and 0 bases had no gene match. The CDR3 runs to 14 residues. CDR3 amino acids: CSVEGQGVNTEAFF. The DNA for the CDR3 is TGCAGCGTTGAGGGACAGGGGGTGAACACTGAAGCTTTCTTT.

This clone was observed at least ten times. The V call is TRBV6-4, the J call TRBJ1-5, with D hard to call. CDR3 length equals 14 residues. The V end was cut by 3 bases, the J end by 0 bases, with 6 bases between. Germline V gives CDR1 MRHNA, CDR2 SNTAGT. The CDR3 nucleotides read TGTGCCAGCAGTGAGGCACTTAGCAATCAGCCCCAGCATTTT. Encoded protein: CASSEALSNQPQHF.